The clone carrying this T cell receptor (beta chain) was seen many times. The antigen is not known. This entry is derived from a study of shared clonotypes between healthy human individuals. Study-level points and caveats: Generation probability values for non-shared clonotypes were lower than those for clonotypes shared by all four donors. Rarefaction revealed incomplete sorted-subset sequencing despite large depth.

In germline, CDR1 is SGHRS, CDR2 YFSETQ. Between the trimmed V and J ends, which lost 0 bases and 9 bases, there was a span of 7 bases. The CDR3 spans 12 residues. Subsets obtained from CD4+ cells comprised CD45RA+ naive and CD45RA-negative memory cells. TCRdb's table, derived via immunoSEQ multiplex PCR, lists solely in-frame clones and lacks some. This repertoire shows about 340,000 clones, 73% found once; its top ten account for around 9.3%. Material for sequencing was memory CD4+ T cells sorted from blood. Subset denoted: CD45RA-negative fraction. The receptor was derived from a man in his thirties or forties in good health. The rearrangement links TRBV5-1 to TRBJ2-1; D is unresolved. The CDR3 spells CASSLVSGEQFF. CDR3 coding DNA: TGCGCCAGCAGCTTGGTTTCGGGTGAGCAGTTCTTC.